These T cell receptor beta chains were read from a single sample in a study of blood T cell repertoires in COVID-19. Profiled with immunoSEQ multiplex PCR; TCRdb holds only in-frame clones, not every one. The sample consists of a few hundred thousand clones, approximately 90% of them appearing once. The sequencing sample was made of PBMCs or T cells enriched from blood (not recorded which). These receptors all come from a woman in her twenties or thirties who had recovered from COVID-19. Both conserved end residues are part of each CDR3. D genes are given only for firm matches. Some rows mark clone size as missing; the rest say once, few, many or name a class of expanded clone.

TRBJ1-6,-,few,TRBV2,TGTGCCAGCTATCACAGGTCTAACGATTCACCCCTCCACTTT,CASYHRSNDSPLHF
TRBJ2-3,-,-,TRBV6-5,TGTGCCAGCAGTTACGGTGTCGCGGGCACAGATACGCAGTATTTT,CASSYGVAGTDTQYF
TRBJ1-1,TRBD1,few,TRBV3-1/TRBV3-2,TGTGCCAGCAGCCGGACAGGGAGCACTGAAGCTTTCTTT,CASSRTGSTEAFF
TRBJ1-2,-,-,TRBV5-1,TGCGCCAGCAGCTTGGGGCAGGAACACTATGGCTACACCTTC,CASSLGQEHYGYTF
TRBJ2-2,-,-,TRBV11-1,TGTGCCAGCACCCGTCAGGCAACCGGGGAGCTGTTTTTT,CASTRQATGELFF
TRBJ1-4,-,-,TRBV30,TGTGCCTGGAGTGTAATTGGGGCCCAAGGAAAACTGTTTTTT,CAWSVIGAQGKLFF
TRBJ2-2,TRBD1,once,TRBV19,TGTGCCTCCACAGGGGGCGGGGCGAACACCGGGGAGCTGTTTTTT,CASTGGGANTGELFF
TRBJ1-1,-,-,TRBV6-5,TGTGCCAGCAGTTACTCACGGGGGGCGATGAACACTGAAGCTTTCTTT,CASSYSRGAMNTEAFF
TRBJ1-5,-,-,TRBV6-2/TRBV6-3,TGTGCCAGCAGTAAGCCCCCAAATCAGCCCCAGCATTTT,CASSKPPNQPQHF
TRBJ1-1,-,-,TRBV5-6,TGTGCCAGCAGCTTCGGTCGGGGGGGAGAAGCTTTCTTT,CASSFGRGGEAFF
TRBJ1-1,TRBD1,-,TRBV30,TGTGCCTCCGGGACAGGGAAATCCGAAGCTTTCTTT,CASGTGKSEAFF
TRBJ2-5,-,-,TRBV3-1/TRBV3-2,TGTGCCAGCAGCCAAGGTATCGGTCCCCAAGAGACCCAGTACTTC,CASSQGIGPQETQYF
TRBJ2-2,-,-,TRBV7-2,TGTGCCAGCAGCTTTGCGCTGCCCACCGGGGAGCTGTTTTTT,CASSFALPTGELFF
TRBJ1-4,-,-,TRBV12-3/TRBV12-4,TGTGCCAGCAGTCCATCTAATGAAAAACTGTTTTTT,CASSPSNEKLFF
TRBJ1-4,-,-,TRBV7-9,TGTGCCAGTAACTCAGGCGCAGCAACTAATGAAAAACTGTTTTTT,CASNSGAATNEKLFF
TRBJ1-2,-,-,TRBV6-2/TRBV6-3,TGTGCCAGCAGCCGCGCGGGAGGCTATGGCTACACCTTC,CASSRAGGYGYTF
TRBJ1-1,-,-,TRBV6-4,TGTGCCAGCAGGGCGGGGGGGGCGAGCACTGAAGCTTTCTTT,CASRAGGASTEAFF
TRBJ1-6,TRBD1,-,TRBV30,TGTGCCTGGAGTGGGACAGGGAAGAATTCACCCCTCCACTTT,CAWSGTGKNSPLHF
TRBJ1-2,-,-,TRBV15,TGTGCCACCAGCAGAGATACGACAGTATCAGGCTACACCTTC,CATSRDTTVSGYTF
TRBJ1-2,TRBD1,-,TRBV2,TGTGCCAGCAGTGAAATTGGACAGGGCGGGGGCTACACCTTC,CASSEIGQGGGYTF
TRBJ2-3,TRBD2,many,TRBV6-4,TGTGCCAGCAGTGACTCGAGCGGGGGAGGGGATACGCAGTATTTT,CASSDSSGGGDTQYF
TRBJ2-2,TRBD2,-,TRBV10-2,TGCGCCTCCGAGGCCAGCGGGGGCGCCGGGGAGCTGTTTTTT,CASEASGGAGELFF
TRBJ2-3,-,once,TRBV5-8,TGTGCCAGCAGCTTCCAGGGGTCAGGGACAGATACGCAGTATTTT,CASSFQGSGTDTQYF
TRBJ1-4,-,-,TRBV25-1,TGTGCCAGCAGTGTCCCGGGGGTTCGAGAAAAACTGTTTTTT,CASSVPGVREKLFF
TRBJ2-1,TRBD2,-,TRBV27,TGTGCCACCCACCAGAGCGGGGGGGCGAACAATGAGCAGTTCTTC,CATHQSGGANNEQFF
TRBJ1-1,-,-,TRBV6-5,TGTGCCATCGAGCGGGGGCCGATCACTGAAGCTTTCTTT,CAIERGPITEAFF
TRBJ1-2,TRBD1,-,TRBV5-1,TGCGCCAGCAGCACGATCGGGACAGGGCTTTCTAATGGCTACACCTTC,CASSTIGTGLSNGYTF
TRBJ2-2,-,-,TRBV4-3,TGCGCCAGCAGCCAAGTTGCGTCCGGGGAGCTGTTTTTT,CASSQVASGELFF
TRBJ1-1,-,-,TRBV9,TGTGCCAGCAGCGTAGATCAGGGTCGAACTGAAGCTTTCTTT,CASSVDQGRTEAFF
TRBJ1-2,-,-,TRBV5-4,TGTGCCAGCAGCGAAACAGGGTATGGCTATGGCTACACCTTC,CASSETGYGYGYTF
TRBJ1-4,TRBD1,-,TRBV5-1,TGCGCCAGTCAAACAGGGGGCTTAACTAATGAAAAACTGTTTTTT,CASQTGGLTNEKLFF
TRBJ1-1,-,-,TRBV5-6,TGTGCCAGCAGCAGCACAGGTGGTGGCACTGAAGCTTTCTTT,CASSSTGGGTEAFF
TRBJ1-6,-,-,TRBV4-1,TGCGCCAGCAGCCCTAGTACCGCGGCGGGACCCCTCCACTTT,CASSPSTAAGPLHF
TRBJ2-2,TRBD1,-,TRBV11-3,TGTGCCAGCAGCAAAAAATGGACAGGGGCGCCAATTGAAACCGGGGAGCTGTTTTTT,CASSKKWTGAPIETGELFF
TRBJ2-1,TRBD1,-,TRBV11-3,TGTGCCAGCAGCTTGGGACAGGGGACCTACAATGAGCAGTTCTTC,CASSLGQGTYNEQFF
TRBJ1-6,TRBD1,-,TRBV18,TGTGCCAGCTCCCCCCAGACAGGGCCTAATTCACCCCTCCACTTT,CASSPQTGPNSPLHF
TRBJ1-2,TRBD1,-,TRBV29-1,TGCAGCGTGGCGGCGGGACAGACGACCTATGGCTACACCTTC,CSVAAGQTTYGYTF
TRBJ2-1,-,-,TRBV5-5,TGTGCCAGCAGCTTTATCTCCTACAATGAGCAGTTCTTC,CASSFISYNEQFF
TRBJ2-1,TRBD2,-,TRBV27,TGTGCCAGTGGTGGCGGGGGGAACTACAATGAGCAGTTCTTC,CASGGGGNYNEQFF
TRBJ1-6,-,-,TRBV27,TGTGCCAGCAGTTCCCAGGGTTCACCCCTCCACTTT,CASSSQGSPLHF
TRBJ1-2,TRBD1,-,TRBV7-9,TGTGCCAGCAGCCCCCTACTTGCGACAGGGTTAGCTAACTATGGCTACACCTTC,CASSPLLATGLANYGYTF
TRBJ2-4,TRBD2,-,TRBV2,TGTGCCAGCAGTCGAAGCGGACTAGCGGGGGATACCGCCAAAAACATTCAGTACTTC,CASSRSGLAGDTAKNIQYF
TRBJ1-2,TRBD1,-,TRBV2,TGTGCCAGCATCAGGACAGGGGGGAACTATGGCTACACCTTC,CASIRTGGNYGYTF
TRBJ1-6,TRBD1,-,TRBV18,TGTGCCAGCTCACCAATAGGCAGGGGGCTAGATTCACCCCTCCACTTT,CASSPIGRGLDSPLHF
TRBJ2-1,TRBD2,large,TRBV9,TGTGCCAGCAGCGTAGGGGGTAGCGGGGGAGGCAATGAGCAGTTCTTC,CASSVGGSGGGNEQFF